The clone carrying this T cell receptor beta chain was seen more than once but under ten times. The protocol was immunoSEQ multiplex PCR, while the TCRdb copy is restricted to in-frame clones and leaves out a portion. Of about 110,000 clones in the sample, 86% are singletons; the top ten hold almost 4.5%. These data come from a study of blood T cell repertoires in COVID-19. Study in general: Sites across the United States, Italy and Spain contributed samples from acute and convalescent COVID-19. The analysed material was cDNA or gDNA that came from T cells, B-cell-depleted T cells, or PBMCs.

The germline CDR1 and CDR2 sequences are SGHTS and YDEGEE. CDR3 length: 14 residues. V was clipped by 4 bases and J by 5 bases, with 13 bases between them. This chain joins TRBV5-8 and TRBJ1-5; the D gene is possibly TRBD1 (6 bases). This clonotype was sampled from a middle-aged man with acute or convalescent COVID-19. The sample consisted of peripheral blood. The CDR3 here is CASSLRGRDQPQHF. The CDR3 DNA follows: TGTGCCAGCAGCCTCAGGGGTAGGGATCAGCCCCAGCATTTT.